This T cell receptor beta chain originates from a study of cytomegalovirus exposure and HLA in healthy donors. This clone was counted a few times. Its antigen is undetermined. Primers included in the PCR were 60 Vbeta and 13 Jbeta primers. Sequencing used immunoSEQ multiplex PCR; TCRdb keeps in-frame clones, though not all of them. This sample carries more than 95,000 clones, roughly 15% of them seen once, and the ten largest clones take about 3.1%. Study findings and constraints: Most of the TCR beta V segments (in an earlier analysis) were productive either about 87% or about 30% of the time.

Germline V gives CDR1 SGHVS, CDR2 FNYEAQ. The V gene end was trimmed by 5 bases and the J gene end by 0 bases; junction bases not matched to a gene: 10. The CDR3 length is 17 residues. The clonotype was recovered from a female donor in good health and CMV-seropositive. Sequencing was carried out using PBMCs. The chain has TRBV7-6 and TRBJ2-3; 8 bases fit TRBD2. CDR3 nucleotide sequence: TGTGCCAGCAGCCGGAGCCCAGCGGGGGCGAGCACAGATACGCAGTATTTT. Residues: CASSRSPAGASTDTQYF.